This passage covers 30 T cell receptor beta chains from one sample sequenced in a study of blood T cell repertoires in COVID-19. This table comes from immunoSEQ multiplex PCR, and its TCRdb copy is limited to in-frame clones, with some not included. Of some 150,000 clones listed, around 83% were seen once; the top ten hold roughly 6.8%. Sequences were obtained from peripheral blood. These receptors originate from a woman in her 50s in a cohort sampled during active or convalescent COVID-19.

The chain combines TRBV2 with TRBJ1-1; tentative D call: TRBD1 (5 bases). Trimming removed 7 bases at V and 4 bases at J, with 10 bases between. The CDR3 runs to 12 residues. Germline V gene lookup returns CDR1 SNHLY and CDR2 FYNNEI. The CDR3 protein is CASNGAGTEAFF. DNA for the CDR3: TGTGCCAGCAATGGGGCCGGCACTGAAGCTTTCTTT. Variable domain in full (rest from reference TRBV2 and TRBJ1-1): EPEVTQTPSHQVTQMGQEVILRCVPISNHLYFYWYRQILGQKVEFLVSFYNNEISEKSEIFDDQFSVERPDGSNFTLKIRSTKLEDSAMYFCASNGAGTEAFFGQGTRLTVV.

The CDR3 sequence is CASSPFEGGADTQYF. CDR3 nucleotide sequence: TGTGCCAGCTCACCATTCGAAGGGGGAGCAGATACGCAGTATTTT. The V call is TRBV18, the J call TRBJ2-3, with D possibly being TRBD1 (6 bases). Germline V gene sequence: CDR1 KGHSH, CDR2 LQKENI. V lost 2 bases and J lost 4, with 13 bases in between. The CDR3 contains 15 residues.

CDR3 in amino acids: CASSPGQGASGNTIYF. The DNA of the CDR3 is TGTGCCAGCTCACCCGGACAGGGGGCTTCGGGAAACACCATATATTTT. The chain links TRBV18 to TRBJ1-3; TRBD1 agrees at 11 bases. Unmatched junction bases numbered 5, after V lost 3 bases and J lost 4 bases. The CDR3 length is 16 residues. Germline CDR1 reads KGHSH; CDR2 reads LQKENI.

The J gene is TRBJ1-2, the V gene TRBV2, with a weak D call TRBD1 (6 bases). CDR1 is SNHLY and CDR2 is FYNNEI in the germline V gene. This CDR3 region has 12 residues. The V and J ends lost 4 bases and 3 bases respectively, with 6 bases between them. The CDR3 spells CASSGQDYGYTF. CDR3 in DNA: TGTGCCAGCAGTGGACAGGACTATGGCTACACCTTC.

Comment on this clone: Germline is not matched at one junction end, which may reflect a read error. J is TRBJ2-3 and V is TRBV7-2; 13 nucleotides line up with TRBD2. Germline assignment: CDR1 SGHTA and CDR2 FQGNSA. The CDR3 totals 14 residues. The CDR3 DNA follows: TGTGCCAGCAGCTTAGGACTAGCGGGGGGAGAAACGCCTTTT. This translates into CASSLGLAGGETPF.

CDR3 sequence reads: CASSSQSGGAPGELFF. The CDR3 DNA reads TGCGCCAGCAGCTCCCAGAGCGGGGGGGCCCCCGGGGAGCTGTTTTTT. The chain links TRBV5-1 to TRBJ2-2; 10 nucleotides match TRBD2. The CDR3 extends over 16 amino acids. With 3 bases clipped from V and 6 bases from J, the junction kept 8 bases outside the gene matches. CDR1 is SGHRS, CDR2 YFSETQ, per germline.

V usage is TRBV3-1 (or the pseudogene TRBV3-2) and J usage is TRBJ1-1, with D unclear. In germline, CDR1 is LGHDT, CDR2 YNNKEL (reference sequence). The CDR3 runs to 12 residues. Trimming stripped 2 bases from V and 2 bases from J, with 3 bases between. CDR3 nucleotide sequence: TGTGCCAGCAGCCAACTAAACACTGAAGCTTTCTTT. It specifies CASSQLNTEAFF.

This clone was counted a few times. V usage is TRBV12-5 and J usage is TRBJ2-7, with D maybe TRBD1 (5 bases). CDR1 and CDR2 from the germline V gene are LGHNT and FRNRAP. CDR3 size: 14 residues. The V end lost 6 bases, the J end lost 0 bases, and 12 bases lay between the germline ends. CDR3 bases: TGTGCTAGTGGGAAACAGGTAACCTCCTACGAGCAGTACTTC. Protein product: CASGKQVTSYEQYF.

This rearrangement joins TRBV4-1 to TRBJ1-2; 7 bases map to TRBD1. There are 15 residues in the CDR3. Germline V lookup: CDR1 MGHRA, CDR2 YSYEKL. Trimming removed 4 bases from V and 2 bases from J; junction bases left unmatched: 7. The CDR3 DNA follows: TGCGCCAGCAGCCGGGAAAGACAGGGAAACTATGGCTACACCTTC. The encoded protein is CASSRERQGNYGYTF.

The rearrangement joins TRBV6-5 to TRBJ1-6; 9 nucleotides align to TRBD1. CDR3 size: 15 residues. Germline V lookup: CDR1 MNHEY, CDR2 SVGAGI. The junction had 4 bases not matched to a gene; V was cut back by 5 bases and J by 5 bases. CDR3 in DNA: TGTGCCAGCAGTCAACGACAGGGGGATAATTCACCCCTCCACTTT. Translated, it gives CASSQRQGDNSPLHF.

This clone was seen just once. The V gene is TRBV19, the J gene TRBJ2-1; 7 positions match TRBD2. After removal of 0 bases from V and 6 bases from J, the junction contained 8 bases not matched to a gene. CDR3 length: 16 amino acids. CDR1 is LNHDA and CDR2 is SQIVND in the germline V gene (reference sequence). CDR3 nucleotides: TGTGCCAGTAGTATAGATCTTAACGGGGGGATCAATGAGCAGTTCTTC. It is translated as CASSIDLNGGINEQFF.

This chain uses TRBV12-5 with TRBJ2-1; D is perhaps TRBD1 (6 bases). The germline V and J ends were trimmed by 3 bases and 14 bases, with 14 bases remaining between them. CDR3 size: 12 residues. CDR1 is LGHNT and CDR2 is FRNRAP in the germline V gene. CDR3 DNA: TGTGCTAGTGGTTTTGATTGGGGGCTTAAGTTCTTC. Encoded protein: CASGFDWGLKFF.

CDR3 loop: CASSSHAARGYTF. DNA of the CDR3: TGCGCCAGCAGCTCCCATGCGGCCCGTGGCTACACCTTC. The V and J genes are TRBV5-1 and TRBJ1-2; D not certain. Germline V gene sequence: CDR1 SGHRS, CDR2 YFSETQ. The length of the CDR3 is 13 residues. Trimming pared 3 bases from V and 7 bases from J, leaving 13 bases between. The full variable domain, in which reference TRBV5-1 and TRBJ1-2 provide the parts outside the CDR3, is KAGVTQTPRYLIKTRGQQVTLSCSPISGHRSVSWYQQTPGQGLQFLFEYFSETQRNKGNFPGRFSGRQFSNSRSEMNVSTLELGDSALYLCASSSHAARGYTFGSGTRLTVV.

The chain recombines TRBV7-8 with TRBJ2-2; D not certain. The CDR3 contains 16 residues. Germline CDR1 and CDR2: SGHVS and FQNEAQ. Trimming stripped 3 bases from V and 0 bases from J, with 11 bases between. This CDR3 reads CASSLVRVANTGELFF. Here the CDR3 DNA reads TGTGCCAGCAGCTTGGTGAGAGTCGCGAACACCGGGGAGCTGTTTTTT.

This chain links TRBV7-9 with TRBJ2-1; D is perhaps TRBD1 (8 bases). V was cut by 4 bases and J by 8 bases, with 18 bases left in between. Germline-derived CDR1 and CDR2 are SEHNR and FQNEAQ (reference sequence). The CDR3 sequence is 15 residues long. As DNA, the CDR3 is TGTGCCAGCAGCTCTTACAGGGGGGGTTTGGATGAGCAGTTCTTC. Encoded protein: CASSSYRGGLDEQFF. The full variable domain, with the rest looked up from reference TRBV7-9 and TRBJ2-1, is DTGVSQNPRHKITKRGQNVTFRCDPISEHNRLYWYRQTLGQGPEFLTYFQNEAQLEKSRLLSDRFSAERPKGSFSTLEIQRTEQGDSAMYLCASSSYRGGLDEQFFGPGTRLTVL.

This chain connects TRBV3-1 (or the pseudogene TRBV3-2) to TRBJ2-1; D might be TRBD2 (6 bases). This CDR3 has 12 residues. Germline-derived CDR1 and CDR2 are LGHDT and YNNKEL (reference sequence). V was shortened by 5 bases and J by 9 bases, with 11 bases between the two germline ends. The CDR3 sequence: CASSLLAGEQFF. CDR3 bases: TGTGCCAGCAGCTTACTAGCTGGTGAGCAGTTCTTC.

This chain connects TRBV5-5 to TRBJ1-4; TRBD1 is a possible D gene (6 bases). Germline V gene data show CDR1 as SGHKS and CDR2 as YYEKEE (reference sequence). The CDR3 consists of 15 residues. V was pared by 5 bases and J by 2 bases, with 13 bases between. This chain's CDR3 is CASSSGDQTNEKLFF. CDR3 coding DNA: TGTGCCAGCAGTTCAGGGGATCAGACTAATGAAAAACTGTTTTTT.

This clone was seen just once. V usage is TRBV13 and J usage is TRBJ1-3, with 8 bases lining up with TRBD1. The junction had 8 bases not matched to a gene; V was cut back by 5 bases and J by 2 bases. Per the germline V gene, CDR1 is PRHDT and CDR2 is FYEKMQ (reference sequence). This CDR3 is 16 amino acids long. Here the CDR3 reads CASSRRGTGTGNTIYF. The CDR3 DNA follows: TGTGCCAGCAGCCGCAGGGGGACAGGTACTGGAAACACCATATATTTT.

The rearrangement uses TRBV11-2 and TRBJ1-3; D remains ambiguous. This CDR3 has 14 amino acids. Trimming cost V 5 bases and J 0 bases, with 8 bases left between them. Germline V gives CDR1 SGHAT, CDR2 FQNNGV. The CDR3 here is CASSEQSSGNTIYF. The CDR3 bases are TGTGCCAGCAGCGAACAGAGCTCTGGAAACACCATATATTTT.

DNA of the CDR3: TGTGCCAGCAGCCGCTCACAGGGGGCTCAGCCCCAGCATTTT. Translation: CASSRSQGAQPQHF. The chain joins TRBV6-2 or TRBV6-3 to TRBJ1-5; TRBD1 matches at 9 bases. The germline CDR1 and CDR2 sequences are MNHEY and SVGEGT. This CDR3 contains 14 residues. J lost 6 bases, V lost 6 bases, and 6 bases had no gene match.

This chain uses TRBV19 with TRBJ2-1; TRBD2 aligns across 11 bases. CDR1 is LNHDA and CDR2 is SQIVND in the germline V gene (reference sequence). Unmatched junction bases numbered 10, after V lost 2 bases and J lost 7 bases. This CDR3 contains 17 residues. The chain's CDR3 is CASSIPPLAGARNEQFF. CDR3 sequence (DNA): TGTGCCAGTAGTATACCCCCACTAGCGGGGGCCAGAAATGAGCAGTTCTTC.

The chain joins TRBV27 to TRBJ1-1; the D is unclear. From germline, CDR1 is MNHEY and CDR2 SMNVEV (reference sequence). Trimming took 8 bases from V and 1 from J, leaving 17 bases between them. The CDR3 has 15 amino acids. In DNA, the CDR3 is TGTGCCAGCCCTCCCCCTCCAGTATCGAACACTGAAGCTTTCTTT. This sequence encodes CASPPPPVSNTEAFF.

This chain connects TRBV9 to TRBJ1-2, with D maybe TRBD1 (6 bases). The CDR3 has 15 residues. Germline V lookup: CDR1 SGDLS, CDR2 YYNGEE. The V gene lost 4 bases and the J gene lost 3 bases, with 16 bases spanning the gap. The CDR3 region is CASSSGVGGDYGYTF. The CDR3 DNA reads as TGTGCCAGCAGCTCAGGGGTAGGGGGGGACTATGGCTACACCTTC.

The rearrangement uses TRBV9 and TRBJ1-5; D perhaps matches TRBD1 (5 bases). The CDR3 spans 16 residues. Germline V CDR1 and CDR2: SGDLS, YYNGEE. Between the trimmed V and J ends, which lost 4 bases and 9 bases, there was a span of 23 bases. This CDR3 reads CASSPRDGGVRGPQHF. CDR3 in DNA: TGTGCCAGCAGCCCCCGGGACGGGGGAGTTCGGGGGCCCCAGCATTTT.

This clone was detected many times. The V gene is TRBV3-1 (or the pseudogene TRBV3-2), the J gene TRBJ2-1; a possible D gene is TRBD2 (6 bases). CDR1 is LGHDT and CDR2 is YNNKEL in the germline V gene (reference sequence). The CDR3 is made up of 13 amino acids. Trimming took off 0 bases at V and 12 bases at J, with 12 bases between the two ends. CDR3 region: CASSQEGGTWQFF. CDR3 nucleotides: TGTGCCAGCAGCCAAGAGGGCGGGACCTGGCAGTTCTTC.

The chain combines TRBV5-5 with TRBJ1-5, with 11 bases aligning to TRBD1. Germline CDR1 reads SGHKS; CDR2 reads YYEKEE (reference sequence). Trimming at V came to 0 bases and at J to 7 bases, leaving 3 bases not matched to a gene. This CDR3 is 15 amino acids long. This CDR3 is CASSLEGQGDQPQHF. In DNA form, the CDR3 reads TGTGCCAGCAGCTTGGAGGGACAGGGGGACCAGCCCCAGCATTTT.

The chain combines TRBV6-4 with TRBJ2-3, with TRBD2 as a possible D gene (6 bases). With 2 bases removed from V and 1 base from J, the gap between germline ends came to 16 bases. CDR1 is MRHNA, CDR2 SNTAGT, per germline. The CDR3 runs 17 residues. The CDR3 sequence: CASSDVYSGGGTDTQYF. The CDR3, as DNA: TGTGCCAGCAGTGACGTGTATAGCGGAGGTGGCACAGATACGCAGTATTTT.

The chain uses TRBV2 and TRBJ2-5; D is possibly TRBD2 (6 bases). The ends were cut back, 7 bases at V and 4 bases at J, with 16 bases in the middle. The CDR3 spans 14 residues. Germline V gene lookup returns CDR1 SNHLY and CDR2 FYNNEI. The CDR3 nucleotides are TGTGCCAGCATAGGCGCGGGGCTAGGAGAGACCCAGTACTTC. Translating gives CASIGAGLGETQYF.

This clone showed up just a few times. This chain links TRBV25-1 with TRBJ2-3, with D perhaps TRBD1 (5 bases). Per the germline V gene, CDR1 is MGHDK and CDR2 is SYGVNS. The CDR3 is 13 residues long. V was shortened by 3 bases and J by 2 bases, with 6 bases between the two germline ends. CDR3 residues: CASSDRVTDTQYF. CDR3 in DNA: TGTGCCAGCAGTGACAGGGTCACAGATACGCAGTATTTT.

The chain carries TRBV15 and TRBJ2-3; TRBD2 matches 9 bases. Per the germline V gene, CDR1 is LNHNV and CDR2 is YYDKDF (reference sequence). The CDR3 length is 17 residues. The ends lost 0 bases at V and 1 base at J; junction bases unmatched: 5. The CDR3 sequence is CATSRDLRLAGTDTQYF. The CDR3 DNA reads TGTGCCACCAGCAGAGATTTGCGACTAGCGGGCACAGATACGCAGTATTTT.